This TCR beta chain was sequenced in a study of vaccination effects on CD4 cells after COVID-19. On the study more broadly: Under the ViraFEST assay, PBMC were stimulated with viral peptide pools so that antigen-specific CD4+ T cells expanded. Sequencing was performed afterwards. PBMC were cultured at around 1.9 million per well with around 10 IU/ml IL-2 and 10 ug/ml peptides. Two-dose vaccination with either BNT162b2 or mRNA-1273 was given to the participants.

Sequencing used immunoSEQ multiplex PCR; TCRdb keeps in-frame clones, though not all of them. The sample has about 37,000 clones; about 70% are singletons. This clone was detected only a few times. The antigen is unknown. This CDR3 contains 9 residues. V shed 3 bases and J shed 8 bases, with 1 base lying between them. In germline, CDR1 is MNHEY, CDR2 SMNVEV (reference sequence). At the end of nine to ten days of culture, CD4+ T cells were isolated. Nucleocapsid antibodies stayed negative before and after vaccination, showing no earlier SARS-CoV-2 infection. The source was CD4+ T cells from PBMCs cultured without peptide, collected before COVID-19 vaccination. The clonotype originates from a human donor who received a COVID-19 vaccine. The V and J genes are TRBV27 and TRBJ1-1; no firm D call. The CDR3 loop is CASSLEAFF. The CDR3, as DNA: TGTGCCAGCAGTTTGGAAGCTTTCTTT.